This record covers a single T cell receptor (beta chain). What it binds is unknown. The source of the sample is a study of T cell repertoires in ileal Crohn's disease. V was pared by 4 bases and J by 4 bases, with 7 bases of the junction left unmatched. Germline CDR1 reads SGHRS; CDR2 reads YFSETQ. The CDR3 loop spans 14 amino acids. Profiling relied on immunoSEQ multiplex PCR, and the TCRdb table lists in-frame clones only, not all of them. The sample has more than 25,000 clones; roughly 77% are singletons. Findings and limits, study-wide: Active smokers at surgery had more clonal expansions than non-smokers.

The rearrangement uses TRBV5-1 and TRBJ2-7; TRBD1 agrees at 8 bases. The receptor was isolated from an adult with Crohn's disease. Material: ileal tissue. The CDR3: CASSVDRVSYEQYF. The CDR3 DNA reads as TGCGCCAGCAGCGTGGACAGGGTTTCGTACGAGCAGTACTTC.